These 10 T cell receptor beta chains originate from one sample sequenced in a study of blood T cell repertoires in COVID-19. Assay: immunoSEQ multiplex PCR; the TCRdb copy retains only in-frame clones and omits some. Of under 250,000 clones in the sample, roughly 82% were seen once. Sequencing was carried out using peripheral blood. The receptors were sampled from an elderly man with acute or convalescent COVID-19.

The CDR3 nucleotides are TGTGCCAGCAGGCGGGGACAGGGGGCAGAAAAACTGTTTTTT. Its protein product is CASRRGQGAEKLFF. V and J are TRBV5-6 and TRBJ1-4, with 12 bases lining up with TRBD1. V was clipped by 5 bases and J by 8 bases; unmatched bases: 4. Germline-derived CDR1 and CDR2 are SGHDT and YYEEEE. The CDR3 runs to 14 residues.

The gene calls are TRBV4-3 and TRBJ2-7; possible D gene TRBD1, 6 bases. Per germline, CDR1 LGHNA and CDR2 YSLEER. The CDR3 is 14 amino acids. With 0 bases removed from V and 3 bases from J, the gap between germline ends came to 9 bases. CDR3 bases: TGCGCCAGCAGCCAAGATTACAGGGACTACGAGCAGTACTTC. The encoded protein is CASSQDYRDYEQYF.

The rearrangement uses TRBV19 and TRBJ2-5, with no clear D. V was clipped by 2 bases and J by 5 bases, with 12 bases between them. This CDR3 contains 14 residues. Per germline, CDR1 LNHDA and CDR2 SQIVND (reference sequence). CDR3 DNA sequence: TGTGCCAGTAGTATAATTGGCGGAGCGGAGACCCAGTACTTC. Amino acids: CASSIIGGAETQYF.

CDR3 DNA: TGTGCCATCAGTGAAATCCTGGGGGCGAACACTGAAGCTTTCTTT. Translating gives CAISEILGANTEAFF. This rearrangement joins TRBV10-3 to TRBJ1-1, with D perhaps TRBD1 (6 bases). Trimming left V 3 bases short and J 1 base short, with 12 bases between. The CDR3 covers 15 residues. Germline V gene lookup returns CDR1 ENHRY and CDR2 SYGVKD.

The chain combines TRBV28 with TRBJ2-7, with 7 bases fitting TRBD1. The germline CDR1 and CDR2 sequences are MDHEN and SYDVKM. The J segment lost 4 bases and the V segment lost 5 bases, leaving 5 bases of the junction unmatched. The CDR3 loop spans 13 amino acids. The CDR3 DNA reads TGTGCCAGCAGTATAGACAGGGCGTACGAGCAGTACTTC. Protein product: CASSIDRAYEQYF.

A few counts support this clone. The genes are TRBV7-3 and TRBJ2-1, with D perhaps TRBD2 (5 bases). This CDR3 contains 13 residues. Germline CDR1 and CDR2: SGHTA and FQGTGA. Trimming left V 4 bases short and J 2 bases short, with 6 bases between. CDR3 bases: TGTGCCAGCAGCTCCGGGACCTACAATGAGCAGTTCTTC. Encoded protein: CASSSGTYNEQFF.

This sequence joins TRBV19 and TRBJ1-5; D uncertain. CDR3 length equals 14 residues. Germline values: CDR1 LNHDA, CDR2 SQIVND (reference sequence). V was cut by 6 bases and J by 0 bases, with 9 bases left in between. The CDR3 nucleotides read TGTGCCAGTAGATCTGCCTATAGCAATCAGCCCCAGCATTTT. This codes for CASRSAYSNQPQHF.

The chain employs TRBV11-3 and TRBJ2-3; possibly TRBD2 for D (5 bases). Deletions cut 2 bases from V and 2 bases from J, with 8 bases between. Germline V gene lookup returns CDR1 SGHNT and CDR2 YENEEA. This CDR3 has 14 residues. The CDR3 DNA follows: TGTGCCAGCAGCTTACGCGGGCTCACAGATACGCAGTATTTT. Residues: CASSLRGLTDTQYF.

The chain combines TRBV6-4 with TRBJ2-3; TRBD2 is a possible D gene (6 bases). V dropped 4 bases and J dropped 3 bases, with 17 bases sitting between them. Germline loops: CDR1 MRHNA, CDR2 SNTAGT. The CDR3 runs 16 residues. DNA for the CDR3: TGTGCCAGCAGTGCGTGGGGCCTCGGGGGAACAGATACGCAGTATTTT. This encodes CASSAWGLGGTDTQYF.

The CDR3 DNA reads as TGTGCCAGTATTCAGGGGGTGAACACTGAAGCTTTCTTT. Translating gives CASIQGVNTEAFF. V and J are TRBV19 and TRBJ1-1, with 7 nucleotides matching TRBD1. The CDR3 runs to 13 residues. Per the germline V gene, CDR1 is LNHDA and CDR2 is SQIVND (reference sequence). V was pared by 7 bases and J by 0 bases, with 2 bases of the junction left unmatched. Combining the CDR3 with reference TRBV19 and TRBJ1-1 gives the whole variable domain DGGITQSPKYLFRKEGQNVTLSCEQNLNHDAMYWYRQDPGQGLRLIYYSQIVNDFQKGDIAEGYSVSREKKESFPLTVTSAQKNPTAFYLCASIQGVNTEAFFGQGTRLTVV.